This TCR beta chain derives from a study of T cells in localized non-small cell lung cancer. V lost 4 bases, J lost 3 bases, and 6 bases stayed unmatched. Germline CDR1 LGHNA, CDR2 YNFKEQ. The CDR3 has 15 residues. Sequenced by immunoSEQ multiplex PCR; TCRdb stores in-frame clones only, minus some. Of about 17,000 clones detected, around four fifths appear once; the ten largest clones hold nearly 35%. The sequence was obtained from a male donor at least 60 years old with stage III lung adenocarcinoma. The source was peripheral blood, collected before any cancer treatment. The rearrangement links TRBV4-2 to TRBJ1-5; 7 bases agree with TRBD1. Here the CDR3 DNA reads TGTGCCAGCAGCCCCCTGGGACAGATCAATCAGCCCCAGCATTTT. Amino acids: CASSPLGQINQPQHF.